Listed here is a single T cell receptor (beta chain). The data originate from a study of blood T cells in healthy people across ages. A second PCR of roughly 7 to 11 cycles used a sample-barcoded 5' primer and a J-beta primer mix. In TCRdb, the 5' RACE reads were re-called with MiXCR into one record per CDR3 protein. Here the sample spans about 800,000 distinct CDR3 sequences, more than 20% being singletons. The data also belong to a second study, concerning T cells of mothers and their children.

The TCR comes from a boy aged 5-17 years in good health. The sample consisted of blood.

CDR3 DNA sequence: TGTGCCATCAACCGGGACACGGATAACTATGGCTACACCTTC. Encoded protein: CAINRDTDNYGYTF. This chain connects TRBV10-3 to TRBJ1-2; weak D call: TRBD1 (6 bases). V lost 7 bases to trimming and J lost 1 base, with 13 bases between them. Germline loops: CDR1 ENHRY, CDR2 SYGVKD. This CDR3 is 14 amino acids long.